These T cell receptor beta chains were read from a single sample in a study of cytomegalovirus exposure and HLA in healthy donors. The method was immunoSEQ multiplex PCR; TCRdb's version includes in-frame clones alone and lacks a portion of them. Of 120,000 or so clones listed, about 89% were seen once; the top ten hold 1.5% to 2.5%. The sequencing sample was made of PBMCs. The receptors were gathered from a young woman in good health and CMV-seronegative. Both conserved end residues are part of each CDR3. D genes are given only for firm matches. Only part of the rows carry a size: once, few, many, or a class if the clone is expanded.

j_call v_call d_call clone_size cdr3_nt cdr3_aa
TRBJ2-3 TRBV5-6 TRBD2 NA TGTGCCAGCAGCTTGGTGCTAGCGGGCAACACAGATACGCAGTATTTT CASSLVLAGNTDTQYF
TRBJ2-5 TRBV4-1 TRBD2 few TGCGCCAGCAGCCAAGCAAGGCTAGCGGGAGACGGGCAAGAGACCCAGTACTTC CASSQARLAGDGQETQYF
TRBJ2-7 TRBV21-1 NA NA TGTGCCAGCAGCACTTGGAGTCTATTCGGGGGAGTTCACGAGCAGTACTTC CASSTWSLFGGVHEQYF
TRBJ2-1 TRBV6-1 TRBD2 NA TGTGCCAGCAGTGATTATAGCGGGAGCTACAATGAGCAGTTCTTC CASSDYSGSYNEQFF
TRBJ1-2 TRBV19 NA NA TGTGCCAGTAGTGACAGGCCCTATGGCTACACCTTC CASSDRPYGYTF
TRBJ2-3 TRBV21-1 NA NA TGTGCCAGCAGCAAAGCGCTAAGGCTAGCAGAGGGAGATACGCAGTATTTT CASSKALRLAEGDTQYF
TRBJ2-3 TRBV30 TRBD1 NA TGTGCCTGGAGTCAGGGGGGCACAGATACGCAGTATTTT CAWSQGGTDTQYF
TRBJ2-7 TRBV29-1 NA NA TGCAGCGTCGTACAGTCCTACGAGCAGTACTTC CSVVQSYEQYF
TRBJ2-1 TRBV7-9 TRBD2 NA TGTGCCAGCAGCTTAGGCGGGAGGAGGGGGAATGAGCAGTTCTTC CASSLGGRRGNEQFF
TRBJ1-2 TRBV12-5 TRBD1 once TGTGCTAGTGGTTTGGTAACAGGGGTGAATGGCTACACCTTC CASGLVTGVNGYTF
TRBJ2-3 TRBV18 NA NA TGTGCCAGCTCTCAATTAGCGGCAGCAGGAGATACGCAGTATTTT CASSQLAAAGDTQYF
TRBJ2-1 TRBV6-5 NA NA TGTGCCAGCAGTTACTCAATCGGTGAGCAGTTCTTC CASSYSIGEQFF
TRBJ1-1 TRBV19 NA NA TGTGCCAGTAGTCACAGGGAGGGGGAGCAAGCTTTCTTT CASSHREGEQAFF
TRBJ2-7 TRBV6-5 NA NA TGTGCCAGCAGTTACTCGGGCGGGAACTCATACGAGCAGTACTTC CASSYSGGNSYEQYF
TRBJ2-5 TRBV7-9 TRBD2 NA TGTGCCAGCACCAGGGCGGGAGAGTACCAAGAGACCCAGTACTTC CASTRAGEYQETQYF
TRBJ1-5 TRBV19 NA NA TGTGCCAGTAAGGGACAACAGGGTAACAATCAGCCCCAGCATTTT CASKGQQGNNQPQHF
TRBJ2-2 TRBV13 TRBD1 NA TGTGCCAGCAGCCCCGGGACAGGAACCGGGGAGCTGTTTTTT CASSPGTGTGELFF
TRBJ2-1 TRBV29-1 NA NA TGCAGCGTGTCAGCCGGACTATGGGCGAATGAGCAGTTCTTC CSVSAGLWANEQFF
TRBJ1-4 TRBV28 NA NA TGTGCCAGCAGCTCAGGGCCAAAACTGTTTTTT CASSSGPKLFF
TRBJ1-2 TRBV2 TRBD1 NA TGTGCCAGCCTGGGACAGGGGGCCCTCCACACCTTC CASLGQGALHTF
TRBJ2-7 TRBV30 NA NA TGTGCCTGGGCGTACGGAGGCTCGCGTTACGAGCAGTACTTC CAWAYGGSRYEQYF
TRBJ2-2 TRBV5-1 TRBD1 once TGCGCCAGCAGATCGACAGGGGGCCTAGGGACCGGGGAGCTGTTTTTT CASRSTGGLGTGELFF
TRBJ2-7 TRBV14 NA NA TGTGCCAGCAGCCAGGCACAGTTCCACGAGCAGTACTTC CASSQAQFHEQYF
TRBJ2-5 TRBV11-2 NA NA TGTGCCAGCAGCTTAGAGGGGGTGGGACTGGAGACCCAGTACTTC CASSLEGVGLETQYF
TRBJ2-7 TRBV19 NA NA TGTGCCAGTAGTATTGGGGGGGGCAGTTACGAGCAGTACTTC CASSIGGGSYEQYF
TRBJ2-1 TRBV9 TRBD2 NA TGTGCCAGCAGCGTAGGAGCTAGCGGGGAGGGGAATGAGCAGTTCTTC CASSVGASGEGNEQFF
TRBJ2-6 TRBV13 TRBD1 NA TGTGCCAGCAGCACAGGGGGGTACGGGGCCAACGTCCTGACTTTC CASSTGGYGANVLTF
TRBJ1-1 TRBV9 NA NA TGTGCCAGCAGCGTGGCGGGGGTGAACACTGAAGCTTTCTTT CASSVAGVNTEAFF
TRBJ1-2 TRBV19 NA NA TGTGCCAGTAGTATTTCAGTACACCAATTAACCTATGGCTACACCTTC CASSISVHQLTYGYTF
TRBJ1-2 TRBV4-1 NA NA TGCGCCAGCAGCCAAAGCGGGGGGAACCCAAGCTATGGCTACACCTTC CASSQSGGNPSYGYTF
TRBJ2-7 TRBV6-1 NA few TGTGCCAGCAGTGTCCGGTCCTACGAGCAGTACTTC CASSVRSYEQYF
TRBJ2-5 TRBV28 TRBD2 NA TGTGCCAGCAGTTCTCGACTAGCGGGAGTTGACTTC CASSSRLAGVDF
TRBJ1-5 TRBV7-9 NA few TGTGCCAGCAGCATCGGAGGACATCAGCCCCAGCATTTT CASSIGGHQPQHF
TRBJ1-3 TRBV30 NA once TGTGCCTGGAGTAGAGGGCTATACACCATATATTTT CAWSRGLYTIYF
TRBJ2-3 TRBV27 TRBD2 NA TGTGCCAGCAGTACGCCAGCGGGAGCCATTCATACGCAGTATTTT CASSTPAGAIHTQYF
TRBJ1-1 TRBV4-1 NA NA TGCGCCAGCAGCCCCGGAAGGGGTAGAGACACTGAAGCTTTCTTT CASSPGRGRDTEAFF
TRBJ1-2 TRBV4-2 NA NA TGTGCCAGCAGCCCCCCCGGAGAGCCCTATGGCTACACCTTC CASSPPGEPYGYTF
TRBJ1-1 TRBV2 NA NA TGTGCCAGCAGTAAAGGGACAACCACTGAAGCTTTCTTT CASSKGTTTEAFF
TRBJ2-7 TRBV5-1 TRBD2 NA TGCGCCAGCAGCTTAGTTTCGGGGGGTCCCTCCTACGAGCAGTACTTC CASSLVSGGPSYEQYF